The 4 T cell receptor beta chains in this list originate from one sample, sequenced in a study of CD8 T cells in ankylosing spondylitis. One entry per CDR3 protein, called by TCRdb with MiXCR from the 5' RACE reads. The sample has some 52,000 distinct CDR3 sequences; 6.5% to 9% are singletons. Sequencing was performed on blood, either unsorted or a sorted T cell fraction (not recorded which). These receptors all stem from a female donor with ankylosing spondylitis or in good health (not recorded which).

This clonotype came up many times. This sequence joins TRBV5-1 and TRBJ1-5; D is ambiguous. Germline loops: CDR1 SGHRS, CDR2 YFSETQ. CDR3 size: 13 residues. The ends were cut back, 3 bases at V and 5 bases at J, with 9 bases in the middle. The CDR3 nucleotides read TGCGCCAGCAGCTCTGACGGAGATCAGCCCCAGCATTTT. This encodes CASSSDGDQPQHF.

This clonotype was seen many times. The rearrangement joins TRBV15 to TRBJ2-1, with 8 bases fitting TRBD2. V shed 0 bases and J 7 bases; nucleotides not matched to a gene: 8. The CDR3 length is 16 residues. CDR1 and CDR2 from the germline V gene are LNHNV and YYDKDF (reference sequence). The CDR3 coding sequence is TGTGCCACCAGCAGAGATATAACGGGGGGGCCTAATGAGCAGTTCTTC. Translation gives CATSRDITGGPNEQFF.

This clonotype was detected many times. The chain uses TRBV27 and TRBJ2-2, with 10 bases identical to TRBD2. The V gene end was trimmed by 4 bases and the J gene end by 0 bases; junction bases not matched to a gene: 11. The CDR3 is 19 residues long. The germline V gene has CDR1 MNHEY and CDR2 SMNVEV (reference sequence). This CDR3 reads CASSSNLLAGPANTGELFF. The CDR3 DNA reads TGTGCCAGCAGTTCCAACCTACTAGCGGGACCCGCGAACACCGGGGAGCTGTTTTTT.

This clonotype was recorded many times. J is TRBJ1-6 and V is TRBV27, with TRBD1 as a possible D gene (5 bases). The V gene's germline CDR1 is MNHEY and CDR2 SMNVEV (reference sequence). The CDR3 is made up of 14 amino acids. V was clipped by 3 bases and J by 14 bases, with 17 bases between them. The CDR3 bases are TGTGCCAGCAGTTTCTCAACTATCGGGGGAGCCCTCCACTTT. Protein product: CASSFSTIGGALHF.